Given below is one TCR beta chain in context. Its antigen remains unknown. This sample was included in a study of vaccination effects on CD4 cells after COVID-19. Study summary: Each person got two doses of an mRNA SARS-CoV-2 vaccine, BNT162b2 or mRNA-1273. Samples came from a couple of convalescent patients 16 days and one week before vaccination.

Clones were sequenced by immunoSEQ multiplex PCR, and TCRdb holds only the in-frame ones, with some missing. The top ten clones hold over 4.5% of a sample with 55,000 to 90,000 clones, over 65% of them seen once. Sequencing in the ViraFEST assay came after antigen-specific CD4+ T cells had been expanded with viral peptide pools, which were used to stimulate PBMC. Culturing for nine to ten days preceded CD4+ T cell isolation. This individual contracted SARS-CoV-2 between March and December 2020, as verified by PCR. PBMC were cultured at around 2 million per well with 10 IU/ml IL-2 and 9.5 to 10 ug/ml peptides. A pool of HIV-1 Nef peptides formed the negative control culture. The CDR3 is made up of 15 amino acids. The ends lost 2 bases at V and 5 bases at J; junction bases unmatched: 4. Germline V gene sequence: CDR1 MDHEN, CDR2 SYDVKM.

The chain is built from TRBV28 and TRBJ1-5; 9 nucleotides align to TRBD1. This clonotype originated in a human donor who had a prior SARS-CoV-2 infection. The specimen comprised CD4+ T cells from PBMCs cultured with HIV peptides, sampled before COVID-19 vaccination. Subset specified: HIV-1 Nef peptide pool negative control/reference culture. CDR3 DNA: TGTGCCAGCAGTTTACTCAACAGGGGGCATCAGCCCCAGCATTTT. Protein sequence: CASSLLNRGHQPQHF. Using reference TRBV28 and TRBJ1-5 for the parts outside the CDR3, the full variable domain is DVKVTQSSRYLVKRTGEKVFLECVQDMDHENMFWYRQDPGLGLRLIYFSYDVKMKEKGDIPEGYSVSREKKERFSLILESASTNQTSMYLCASSLLNRGHQPQHFGDGTRLSIL.